The entry that follows covers one T cell receptor (beta chain) sequence. Some clones are missing from TCRdb's copy, which holds only in-frame ones; the method was immunoSEQ multiplex PCR. This table holds around 380,000 clones, around 87% found once. In germline, CDR1 is GTSNPN, CDR2 SVGIG (reference sequence). This CDR3 comprises 15 residues. V was pared by 4 bases and J by 1 base, with 2 bases of the junction left unmatched. This entry is derived from a study of blood T cell repertoires in COVID-19. Sequences were obtained from PBMCs or T cells enriched from blood (not recorded which). The chain has TRBV30 and TRBJ2-2, with 11 bases fitting TRBD2. This receptor was identified in a man aged 25 to 40 who had recovered from COVID-19. CDR3 loop: CAWIGLAGNTGELFF. The CDR3 DNA reads TGTGCCTGGATCGGACTAGCGGGGAACACCGGGGAGCTGTTTTTT.